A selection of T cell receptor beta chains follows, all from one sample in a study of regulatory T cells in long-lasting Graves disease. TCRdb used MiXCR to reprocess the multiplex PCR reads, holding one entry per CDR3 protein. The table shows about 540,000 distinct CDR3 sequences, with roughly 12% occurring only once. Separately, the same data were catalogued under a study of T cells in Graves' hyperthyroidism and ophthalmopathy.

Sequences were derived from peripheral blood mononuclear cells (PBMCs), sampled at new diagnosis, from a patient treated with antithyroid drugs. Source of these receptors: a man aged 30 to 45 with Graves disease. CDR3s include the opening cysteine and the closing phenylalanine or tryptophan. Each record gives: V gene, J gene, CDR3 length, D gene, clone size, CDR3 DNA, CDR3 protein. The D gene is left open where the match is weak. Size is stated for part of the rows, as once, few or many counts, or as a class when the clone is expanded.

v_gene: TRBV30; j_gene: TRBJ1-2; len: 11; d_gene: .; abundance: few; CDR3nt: TGTGCCTGGAGTGTACGATATGGCTACACCTTC; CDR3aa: CAWSVRYGYTF
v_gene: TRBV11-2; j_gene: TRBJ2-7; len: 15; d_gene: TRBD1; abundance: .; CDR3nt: TGTGCCAGCAGCTCAAATCCGACAGGGTCCTACGAGCAGTACTTC; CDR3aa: CASSSNPTGSYEQYF
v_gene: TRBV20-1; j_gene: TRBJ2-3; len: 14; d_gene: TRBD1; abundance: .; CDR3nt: TGCAGTGCAACCCGACAGGGAGGCACAGATACGCAGTATTTT; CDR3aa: CSATRQGGTDTQYF
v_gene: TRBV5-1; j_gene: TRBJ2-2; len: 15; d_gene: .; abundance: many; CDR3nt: TGCGCCAGCAGCTTGGCCGGGTCGAACACCGGGGAGCTGTTTTTT; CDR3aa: CASSLAGSNTGELFF
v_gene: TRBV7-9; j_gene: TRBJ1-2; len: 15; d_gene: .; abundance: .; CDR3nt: TGTGCCAGCAGCTTAGCGTCGGCACAAAACTATGGCTACACCTTC; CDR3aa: CASSLASAQNYGYTF
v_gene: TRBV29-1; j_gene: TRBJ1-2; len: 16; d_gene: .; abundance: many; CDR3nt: TGCAGCGTTGAAGCCTGGGGACACACTTTTCGCTATGGCTACACCTTC; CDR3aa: CSVEAWGHTFRYGYTF
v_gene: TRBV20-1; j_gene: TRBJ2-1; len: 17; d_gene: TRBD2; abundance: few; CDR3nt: TGCAGTGCTGGGGGAGCGGGAGGAGGAAGCTCCTACAATGAGCAGTTCTTC; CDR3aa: CSAGGAGGGSSYNEQFF
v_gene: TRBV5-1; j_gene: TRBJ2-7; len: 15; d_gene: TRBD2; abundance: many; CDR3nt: TGCGCCAGCAGCTTGACACAGCCCGGACTAGCGGAAAAGTACTTC; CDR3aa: CASSLTQPGLAEKYF
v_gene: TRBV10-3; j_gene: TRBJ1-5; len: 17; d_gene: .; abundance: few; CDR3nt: TGTGCCATCAGTGAGTCTCGGGGAACTGGTAGCAATCAGCCCCAGCATTTT; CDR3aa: CAISESRGTGSNQPQHF
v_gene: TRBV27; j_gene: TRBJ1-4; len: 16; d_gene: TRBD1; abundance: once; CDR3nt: TGTGCCAGCAGACCAGGGGGCGAGGCAACTAATGAAAAACTGTTTTTT; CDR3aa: CASRPGGEATNEKLFF
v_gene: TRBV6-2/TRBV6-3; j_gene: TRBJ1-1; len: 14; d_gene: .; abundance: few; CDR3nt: TGTGCCAGCAGTTTTGGGCCAAGGAGGGCTGAAGCTTTCTTT; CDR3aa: CASSFGPRRAEAFF
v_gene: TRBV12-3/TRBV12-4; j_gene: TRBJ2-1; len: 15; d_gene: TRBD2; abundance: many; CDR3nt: TGTGCCAGCAGTTACCTTCGCGGGAGGTCGAATGAGCAGTTCTTC; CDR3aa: CASSYLRGRSNEQFF
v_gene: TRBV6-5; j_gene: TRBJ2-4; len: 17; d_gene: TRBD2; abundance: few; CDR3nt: TGTGCCAGCAGTTACCTCCCGGGAGGCAGTCTAAAAAACATTCAGTACTTC; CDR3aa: CASSYLPGGSLKNIQYF
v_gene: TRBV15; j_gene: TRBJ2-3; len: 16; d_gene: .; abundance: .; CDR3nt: TGTGCCACCAGCAGAGATGGCAGACTACTCACAGATACGCAGTATTTT; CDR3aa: CATSRDGRLLTDTQYF
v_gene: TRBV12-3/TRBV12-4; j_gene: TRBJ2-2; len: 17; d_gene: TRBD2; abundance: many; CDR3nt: TGTGCCAGCATTCTCGGACTAGCGGTAATCAACACCGGGGAGCTGTTTTTT; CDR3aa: CASILGLAVINTGELFF
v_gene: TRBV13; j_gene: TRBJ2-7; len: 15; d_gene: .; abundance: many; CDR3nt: TGTGCCAGCAGCTCCGGACTACCCCTCTCCTACGAGCAGTACTTC; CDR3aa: CASSSGLPLSYEQYF
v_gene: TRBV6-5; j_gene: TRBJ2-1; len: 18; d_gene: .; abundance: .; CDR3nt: TGTGCCAGCAGTTTCGCGGGATTAATTTCCGGGTTCACCAATGAGCAGTTCTTC; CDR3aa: CASSFAGLISGFTNEQFF
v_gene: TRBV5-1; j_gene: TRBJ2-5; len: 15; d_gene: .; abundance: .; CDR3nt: TGCGCCAGCAGCTTGGGCATGCGGCGACAAGAGACCCAGTACTTC; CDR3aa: CASSLGMRRQETQYF
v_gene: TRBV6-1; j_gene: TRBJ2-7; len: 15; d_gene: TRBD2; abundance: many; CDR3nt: TGTACCAGCAGCCCGATAGCGGGAGGGCCCTACGAGCAGTACTTC; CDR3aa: CTSSPIAGGPYEQYF
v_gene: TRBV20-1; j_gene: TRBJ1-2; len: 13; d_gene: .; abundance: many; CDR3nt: TGCAGTGCTAGAAATCAACAGGTCTATGGCTACACCTTC; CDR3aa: CSARNQQVYGYTF
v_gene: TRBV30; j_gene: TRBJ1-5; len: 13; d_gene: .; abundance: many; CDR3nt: TGTGCCTGGAGTGTGGGCCCTATTCAGCCCCAGCATTTT; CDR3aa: CAWSVGPIQPQHF
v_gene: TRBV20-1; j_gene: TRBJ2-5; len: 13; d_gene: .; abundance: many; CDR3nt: TGCAGTGCTAGACACGTCCAAGGGGAGACCCAGTACTTC; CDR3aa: CSARHVQGETQYF
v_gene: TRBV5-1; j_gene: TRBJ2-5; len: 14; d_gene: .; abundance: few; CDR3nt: TGCGCCAGCAGCTCGGGACCTACCGGGGAGACCCAGTACTTC; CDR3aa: CASSSGPTGETQYF
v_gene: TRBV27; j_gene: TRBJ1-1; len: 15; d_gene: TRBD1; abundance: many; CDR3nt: TGTGCCAGCAGTCCGGGGGACAGGATGAACACTGAAGCTTTCTTT; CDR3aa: CASSPGDRMNTEAFF
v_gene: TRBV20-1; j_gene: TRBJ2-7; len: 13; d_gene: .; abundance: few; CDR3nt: TGCAGTGCTAGGGGATCGGAATTTGACGAGCAGTACTTC; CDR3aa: CSARGSEFDEQYF
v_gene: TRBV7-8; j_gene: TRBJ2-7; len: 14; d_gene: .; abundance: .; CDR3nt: TGTGCCAGCAGCGGGGAGAGACTAGTCTACGAGCAGTACTTC; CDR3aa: CASSGERLVYEQYF
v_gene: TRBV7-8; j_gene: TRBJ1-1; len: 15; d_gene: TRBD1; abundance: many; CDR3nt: TGTGCCAGCAGCCGAGAAGACAGGGTGAACACTGAAGCTTTCTTT; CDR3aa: CASSREDRVNTEAFF
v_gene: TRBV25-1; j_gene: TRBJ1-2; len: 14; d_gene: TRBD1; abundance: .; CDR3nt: TGTGCCAGCACCGGACAGGGGATTAACTATGGCTACACCTTC; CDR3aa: CASTGQGINYGYTF
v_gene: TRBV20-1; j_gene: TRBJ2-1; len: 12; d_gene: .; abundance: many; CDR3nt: TGCAGTGCTAGAGATCCTCCCAATGAGCAGTTCTTC; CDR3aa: CSARDPPNEQFF
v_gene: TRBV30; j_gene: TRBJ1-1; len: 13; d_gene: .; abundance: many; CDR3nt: TGTGCCTGGAGTGCGGAACAGGACACTGAAGCTTTCTTT; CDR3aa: CAWSAEQDTEAFF
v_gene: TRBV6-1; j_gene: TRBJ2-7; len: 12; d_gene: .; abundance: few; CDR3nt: TGTGCCAGCCGGTCGTCGCTTTACGAGCAGTACTTC; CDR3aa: CASRSSLYEQYF
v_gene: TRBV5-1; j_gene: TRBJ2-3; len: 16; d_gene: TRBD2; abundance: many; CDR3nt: TGCGCCAGCAGCATAGGACTAGCGGGAGCATCAGATACGCAGTATTTT; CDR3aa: CASSIGLAGASDTQYF
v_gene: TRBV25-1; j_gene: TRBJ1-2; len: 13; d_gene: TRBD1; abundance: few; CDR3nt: TGTGCCAGCAGTGATACAGGGGGCTATGGCTACACCTTC; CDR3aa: CASSDTGGYGYTF
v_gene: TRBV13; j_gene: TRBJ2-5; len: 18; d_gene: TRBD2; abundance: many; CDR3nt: TGTGCCAGCAGCCTAACATCCCCCCGGGGGGGATACCAAGAGACCCAGTACTTC; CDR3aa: CASSLTSPRGGYQETQYF
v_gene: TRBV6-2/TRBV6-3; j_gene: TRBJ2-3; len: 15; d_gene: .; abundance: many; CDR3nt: TGTGCCAGCAGTCCTCGGACAGCGACCACAGATACGCAGTATTTT; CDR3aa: CASSPRTATTDTQYF
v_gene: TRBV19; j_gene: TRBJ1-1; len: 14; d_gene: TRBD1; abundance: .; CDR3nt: TGTGCCACAAACCGCCGGACAGGACTAACGGAAGCTTTCTTT; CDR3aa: CATNRRTGLTEAFF
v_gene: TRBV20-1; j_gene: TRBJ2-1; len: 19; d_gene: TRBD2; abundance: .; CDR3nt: TGCAGTGCTAGAGATATTAGCGGCCTAGGGACTAGCGGTAACAATGAGCAGTTCTTC; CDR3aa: CSARDISGLGTSGNNEQFF
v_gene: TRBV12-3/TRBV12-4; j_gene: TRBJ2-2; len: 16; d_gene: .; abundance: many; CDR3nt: TGTGCCAGCAGCCCGGAGCTAGCGACGAACACCGGGGAGCTGTTTTTT; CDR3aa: CASSPELATNTGELFF
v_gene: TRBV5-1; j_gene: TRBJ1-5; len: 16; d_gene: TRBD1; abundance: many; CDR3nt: TGCGCCAGCAGCCCCCAGGGACAGGATAGCAATCAGCCCCAGCATTTT; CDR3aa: CASSPQGQDSNQPQHF
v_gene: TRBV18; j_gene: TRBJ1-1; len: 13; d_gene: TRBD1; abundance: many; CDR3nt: TGTGCCAGCGCGATACAGGGGTACACTGAAGCTTTCTTT; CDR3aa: CASAIQGYTEAFF
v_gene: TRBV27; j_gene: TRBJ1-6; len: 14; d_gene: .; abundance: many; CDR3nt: TGTGCCAGCGCCCCCTATGCAGACAATTCACCCCTCCACTTT; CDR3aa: CASAPYADNSPLHF
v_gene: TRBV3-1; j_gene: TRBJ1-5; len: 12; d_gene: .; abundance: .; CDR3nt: TGTGCCAGCAGCCAAGGGCTTCAGCCCCAGCATTTT; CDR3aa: CASSQGLQPQHF
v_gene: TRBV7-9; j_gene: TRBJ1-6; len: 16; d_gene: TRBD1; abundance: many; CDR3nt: TGTGCCAGCAGCTTAGCCCAGGGGGCGAAGGATTCACCCCTCCACTTT; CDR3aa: CASSLAQGAKDSPLHF
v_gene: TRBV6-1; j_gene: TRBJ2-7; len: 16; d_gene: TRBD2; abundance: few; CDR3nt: TGTGCCAGCAGGCTCGAGCGACTAGCGGGAGCGGTCGAGCAGTACTTC; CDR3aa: CASRLERLAGAVEQYF
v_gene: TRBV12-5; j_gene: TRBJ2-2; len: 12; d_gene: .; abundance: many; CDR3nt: TGTGCTAGTGAACGGGACACCGGGGAGCTGTTTTTT; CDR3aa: CASERDTGELFF